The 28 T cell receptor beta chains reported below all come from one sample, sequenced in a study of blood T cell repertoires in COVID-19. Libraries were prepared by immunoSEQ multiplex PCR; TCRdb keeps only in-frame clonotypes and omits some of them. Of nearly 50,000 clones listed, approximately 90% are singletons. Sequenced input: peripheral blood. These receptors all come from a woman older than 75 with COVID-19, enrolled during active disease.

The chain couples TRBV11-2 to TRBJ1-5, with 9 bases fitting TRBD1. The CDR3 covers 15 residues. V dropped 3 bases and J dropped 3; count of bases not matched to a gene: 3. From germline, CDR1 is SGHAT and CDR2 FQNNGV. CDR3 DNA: TGTGCCAGCAGCTTGGGACAGGGCCTCAATCAGCCCCAGCATTTT. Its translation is CASSLGQGLNQPQHF.

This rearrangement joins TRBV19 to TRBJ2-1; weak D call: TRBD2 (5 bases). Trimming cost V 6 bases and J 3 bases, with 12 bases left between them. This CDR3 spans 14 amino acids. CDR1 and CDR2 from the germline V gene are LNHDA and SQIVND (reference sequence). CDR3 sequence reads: CASRVRTVYNEQFF. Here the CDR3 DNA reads TGTGCCAGTAGGGTCCGGACTGTCTACAATGAGCAGTTCTTC. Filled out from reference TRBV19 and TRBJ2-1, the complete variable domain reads DGGITQSPKYLFRKEGQNVTLSCEQNLNHDAMYWYRQDPGQGLRLIYYSQIVNDFQKGDIAEGYSVSREKKESFPLTVTSAQKNPTAFYLCASRVRTVYNEQFFGPGTRLTVL.

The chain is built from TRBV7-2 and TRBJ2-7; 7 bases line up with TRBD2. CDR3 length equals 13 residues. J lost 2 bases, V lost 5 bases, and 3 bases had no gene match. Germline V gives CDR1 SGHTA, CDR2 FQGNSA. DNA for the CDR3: TGTGCCAGCAGCCGCGGGACTACCTACGAGCAGTACTTC. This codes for CASSRGTTYEQYF.

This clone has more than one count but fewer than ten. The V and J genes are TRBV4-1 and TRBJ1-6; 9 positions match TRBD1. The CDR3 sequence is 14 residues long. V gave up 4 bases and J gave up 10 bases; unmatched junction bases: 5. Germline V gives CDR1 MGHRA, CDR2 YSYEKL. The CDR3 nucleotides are TGCGCCAGCAGCCCCCGGGACAGGGACTCACCCCTCCACTTT. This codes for CASSPRDRDSPLHF.

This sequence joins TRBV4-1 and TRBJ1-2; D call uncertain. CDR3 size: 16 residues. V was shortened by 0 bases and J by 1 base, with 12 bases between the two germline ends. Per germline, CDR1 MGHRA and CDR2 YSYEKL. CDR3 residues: CASSQDGAGRNYGYTF. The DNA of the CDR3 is TGCGCCAGCAGCCAAGATGGCGCAGGCCGTAACTATGGCTACACCTTC.

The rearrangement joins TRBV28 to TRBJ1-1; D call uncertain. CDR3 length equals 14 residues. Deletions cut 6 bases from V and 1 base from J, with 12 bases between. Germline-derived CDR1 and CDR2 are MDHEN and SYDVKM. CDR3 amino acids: CASRLTAGNTEAFF. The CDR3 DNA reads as TGTGCCAGCAGACTGACGGCGGGGAACACTGAAGCTTTCTTT.

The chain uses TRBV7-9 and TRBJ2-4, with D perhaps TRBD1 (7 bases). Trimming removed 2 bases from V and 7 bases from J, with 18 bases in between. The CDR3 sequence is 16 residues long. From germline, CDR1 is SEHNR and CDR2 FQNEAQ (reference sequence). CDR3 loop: CASSLRENRGGNIQYF. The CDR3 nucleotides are TGTGCCAGCAGCTTACGGGAGAACAGGGGCGGGAACATTCAGTACTTC.

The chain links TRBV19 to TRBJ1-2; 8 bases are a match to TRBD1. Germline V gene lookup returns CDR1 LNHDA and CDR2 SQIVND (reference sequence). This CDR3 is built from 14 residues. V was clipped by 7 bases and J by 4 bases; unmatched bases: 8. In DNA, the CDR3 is TGTGCCAGTAACTACGGACAGGGCGGCTATGGCTACACCTTC. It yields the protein CASNYGQGGYGYTF.

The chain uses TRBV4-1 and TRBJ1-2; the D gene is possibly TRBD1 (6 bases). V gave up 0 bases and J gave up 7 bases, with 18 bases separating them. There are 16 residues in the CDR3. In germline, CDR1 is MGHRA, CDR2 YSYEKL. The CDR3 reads CASSQDGRGVRGGYTF. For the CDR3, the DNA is TGCGCCAGCAGCCAAGATGGCAGGGGTGTGCGAGGTGGCTACACCTTC.

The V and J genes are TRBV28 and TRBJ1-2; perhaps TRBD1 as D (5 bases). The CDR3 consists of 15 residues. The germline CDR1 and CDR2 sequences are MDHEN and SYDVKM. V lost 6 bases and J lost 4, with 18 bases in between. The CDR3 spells CASSSYMGLGYGYTF. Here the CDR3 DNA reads TGTGCCAGCAGCTCATATATGGGGCTAGGCTATGGCTACACCTTC.

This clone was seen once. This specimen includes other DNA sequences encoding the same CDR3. As DNA, the CDR3 is TGCGCCAGCAGCTTACAGGTCATGAACACTGAAGCTTTCTTT. It translates to CASSLQVMNTEAFF. The chain joins TRBV5-1 to TRBJ1-1; a possible D gene is TRBD1 (5 bases). This CDR3 contains 14 residues. Germline assignment: CDR1 SGHRS and CDR2 YFSETQ. V lost 2 bases and J 0 bases, leaving 8 bases between the germline ends.

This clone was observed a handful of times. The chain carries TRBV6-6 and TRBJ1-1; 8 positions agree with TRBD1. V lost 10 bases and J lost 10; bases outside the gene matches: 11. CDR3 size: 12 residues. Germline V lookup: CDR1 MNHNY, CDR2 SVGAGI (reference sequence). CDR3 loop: CATSTGQGSAFF. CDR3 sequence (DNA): TGTGCCACGTCAACAGGACAGGGCTCAGCTTTCTTT.

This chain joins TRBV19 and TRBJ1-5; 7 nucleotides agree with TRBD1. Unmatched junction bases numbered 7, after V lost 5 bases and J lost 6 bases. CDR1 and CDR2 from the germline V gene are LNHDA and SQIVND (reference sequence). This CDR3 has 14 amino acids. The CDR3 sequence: CASSARTGAQPQHF. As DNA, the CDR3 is TGTGCCAGTAGTGCCCGGACAGGAGCTCAGCCCCAGCATTTT. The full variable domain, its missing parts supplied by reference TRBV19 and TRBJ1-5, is DGGITQSPKYLFRKEGQNVTLSCEQNLNHDAMYWYRQDPGQGLRLIYYSQIVNDFQKGDIAEGYSVSREKKESFPLTVTSAQKNPTAFYLCASSARTGAQPQHFGDGTRLSIL.

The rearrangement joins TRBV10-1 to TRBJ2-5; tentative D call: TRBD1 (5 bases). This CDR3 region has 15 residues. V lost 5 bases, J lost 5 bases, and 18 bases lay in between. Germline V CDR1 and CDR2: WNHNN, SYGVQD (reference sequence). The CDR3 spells CASSPYVGRRETQYF. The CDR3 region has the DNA TGCGCCAGCAGTCCCTACGTGGGGCGCAGGGAGACCCAGTACTTC.

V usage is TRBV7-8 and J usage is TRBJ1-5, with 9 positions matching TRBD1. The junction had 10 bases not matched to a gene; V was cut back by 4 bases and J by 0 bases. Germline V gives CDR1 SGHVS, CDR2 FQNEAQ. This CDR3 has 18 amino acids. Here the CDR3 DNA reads TGTGCCAGCAGCTCCCGGGGACAGGGACTCTATAGCAATCAGCCCCAGCATTTT. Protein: CASSSRGQGLYSNQPQHF.

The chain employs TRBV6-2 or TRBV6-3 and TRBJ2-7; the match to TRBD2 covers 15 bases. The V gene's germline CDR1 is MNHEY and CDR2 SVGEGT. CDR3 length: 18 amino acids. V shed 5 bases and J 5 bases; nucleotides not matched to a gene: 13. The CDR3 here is CASSPPGLAGGSQDEQYF. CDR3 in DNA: TGTGCCAGCAGTCCGCCGGGACTAGCGGGGGGCTCGCAAGACGAGCAGTACTTC.

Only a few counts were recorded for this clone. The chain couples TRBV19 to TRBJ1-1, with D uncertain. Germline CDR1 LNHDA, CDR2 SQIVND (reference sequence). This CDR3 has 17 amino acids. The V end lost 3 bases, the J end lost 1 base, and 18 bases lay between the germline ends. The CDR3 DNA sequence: TGTGCCAGTAGTATTGGCGGAAACCGAGTACAGAACACTGAAGCTTTCTTT. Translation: CASSIGGNRVQNTEAFF.

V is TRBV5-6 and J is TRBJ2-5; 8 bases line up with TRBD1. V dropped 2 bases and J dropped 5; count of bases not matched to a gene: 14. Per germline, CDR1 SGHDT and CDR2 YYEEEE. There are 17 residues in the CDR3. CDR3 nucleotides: TGTGCCAGCAGCTTATTCATTGGACAGGGAACTCGCGAGACCCAGTACTTC. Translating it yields CASSLFIGQGTRETQYF. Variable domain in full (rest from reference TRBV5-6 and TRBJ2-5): DAGVTQSPTHLIKTRGQQVTLRCSPKSGHDTVSWYQQALGQGPQFIFQYYEEEERQRGNFPDRFSGHQFPNYSSELNVNALLLGDSALYLCASSLFIGQGTRETQYFGPGTRLLVL.

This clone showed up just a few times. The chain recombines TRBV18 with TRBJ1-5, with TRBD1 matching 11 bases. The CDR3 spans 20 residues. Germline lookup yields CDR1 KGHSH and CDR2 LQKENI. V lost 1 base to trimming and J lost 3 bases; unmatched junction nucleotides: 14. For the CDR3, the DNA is TGTGCCAGCTCACCACGGGGCCCGGGACAGGGGGTAGCTCACAATCAGCCCCAGCATTTT. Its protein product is CASSPRGPGQGVAHNQPQHF.

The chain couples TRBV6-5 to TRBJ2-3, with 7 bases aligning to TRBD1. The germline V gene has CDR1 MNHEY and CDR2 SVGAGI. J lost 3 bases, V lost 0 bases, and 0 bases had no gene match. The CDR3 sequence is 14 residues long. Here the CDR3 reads CASSYSDRTDTQYF. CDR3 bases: TGTGCCAGCAGTTACTCGGACAGGACAGATACGCAGTATTTT.

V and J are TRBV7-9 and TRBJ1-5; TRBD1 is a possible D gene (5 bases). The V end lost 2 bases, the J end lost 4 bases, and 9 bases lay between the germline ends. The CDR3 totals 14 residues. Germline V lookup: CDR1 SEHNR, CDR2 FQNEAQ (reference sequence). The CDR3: CASSLTQGNQPQHF. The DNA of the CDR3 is TGTGCCAGCAGCTTAACCCAGGGTAATCAGCCCCAGCATTTT.

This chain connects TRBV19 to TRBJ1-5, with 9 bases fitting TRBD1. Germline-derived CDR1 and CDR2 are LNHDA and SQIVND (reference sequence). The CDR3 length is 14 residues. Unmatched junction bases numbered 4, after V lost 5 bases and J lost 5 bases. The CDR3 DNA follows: TGTGCCAGTAGTCCGGGACAGGGTCATCAGCCCCAGCATTTT. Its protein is CASSPGQGHQPQHF.

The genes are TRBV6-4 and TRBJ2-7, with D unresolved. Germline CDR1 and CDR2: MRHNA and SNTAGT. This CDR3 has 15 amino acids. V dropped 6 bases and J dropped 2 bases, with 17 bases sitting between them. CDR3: CASRFFENAPYEQYF. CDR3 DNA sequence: TGTGCCAGCAGATTTTTCGAGAATGCCCCCTACGAGCAGTACTTC.

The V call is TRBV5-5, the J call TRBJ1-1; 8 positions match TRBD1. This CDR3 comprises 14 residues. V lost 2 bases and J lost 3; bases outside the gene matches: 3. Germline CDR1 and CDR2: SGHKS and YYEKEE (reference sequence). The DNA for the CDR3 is TGTGCCAGCAGCTTAGGACAGGGCTACACTGAAGCTTTCTTT. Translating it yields CASSLGQGYTEAFF. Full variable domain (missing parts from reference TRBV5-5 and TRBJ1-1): DAGVTQSPTHLIKTRGQQVTLRCSPISGHKSVSWYQQVLGQGPQFIFQYYEKEERGRGNFPDRFSARQFPNYSSELNVNALLLGDSALYLCASSLGQGYTEAFFGQGTRLTVV.

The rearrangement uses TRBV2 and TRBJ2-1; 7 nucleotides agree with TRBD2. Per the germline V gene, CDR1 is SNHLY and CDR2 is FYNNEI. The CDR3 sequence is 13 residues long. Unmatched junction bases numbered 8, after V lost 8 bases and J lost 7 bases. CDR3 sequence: CASDDWGGNEQFF. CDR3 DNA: TGTGCCAGCGATGATTGGGGGGGGAATGAGCAGTTCTTC.

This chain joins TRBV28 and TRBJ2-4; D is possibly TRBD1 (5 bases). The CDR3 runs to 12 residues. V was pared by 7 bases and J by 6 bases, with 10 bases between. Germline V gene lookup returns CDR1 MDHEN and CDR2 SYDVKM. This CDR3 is CASILRGNIQYF. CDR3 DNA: TGTGCCAGCATCTTAAGGGGAAACATTCAGTACTTC. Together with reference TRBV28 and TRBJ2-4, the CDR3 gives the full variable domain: DVKVTQSSRYLVKRTGEKVFLECVQDMDHENMFWYRQDPGLGLRLIYFSYDVKMKEKGDIPEGYSVSREKKERFSLILESASTNQTSMYLCASILRGNIQYFGAGTRLSVL.

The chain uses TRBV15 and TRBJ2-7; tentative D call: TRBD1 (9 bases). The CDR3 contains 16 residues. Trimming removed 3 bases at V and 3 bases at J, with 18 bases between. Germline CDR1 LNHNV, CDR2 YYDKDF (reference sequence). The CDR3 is CATSRGLDRGSYEQYF. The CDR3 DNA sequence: TGTGCCACCAGCAGGGGACTAGACAGGGGGAGCTACGAGCAGTACTTC.

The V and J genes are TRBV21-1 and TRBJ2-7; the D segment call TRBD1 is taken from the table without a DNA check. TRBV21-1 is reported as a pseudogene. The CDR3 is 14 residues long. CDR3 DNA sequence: TGTGCCAGCAGCAAAGGGACAGGGTTCTACGAGCAGTACTTC. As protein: CASSKGTGFYEQYF.